One TCR beta chain is described in this entry. Its antigen is unidentified. Some clones are missing from TCRdb's copy, which holds only in-frame ones; the method was immunoSEQ multiplex PCR. The data contain 2,700 or so clones, roughly three quarters of them singletons. These data come from a study of T cell repertoires in ileal Crohn's disease. In the study overall: Patients had a median roughly 8-year disease duration, and less than 40% were active smokers.

Time point in this sample: proximal margin of the surgical specimen (macroscopically non-inflamed). V gave up 4 bases and J gave up 9 bases, with 22 bases separating them. This CDR3 contains 16 residues. The germline gives CDR1 PRHDT, CDR2 FYEKMQ (reference sequence). Study-wide results and limits: Clonality above 26.8% at surgery always came with endoscopic recurrence. Mucosal expansions were suggested to be mainly CD8 T cells. Clonal expansions were more frequent in active smokers than non-smokers at surgery.

Source material: ileal tissue. This chain joins TRBV13 and TRBJ2-1; D might be TRBD2 (6 bases). The sequence came from an adult with Crohn's disease. CDR3 region: CASSSVQPGRGGEQFF. CDR3 DNA: TGTGCCAGCAGCTCCGTACAACCGGGACGGGGAGGTGAGCAGTTCTTC. Together with reference TRBV13 and TRBJ2-1, the CDR3 gives the full variable domain: AAGVIQSPRHLIKEKRETATLKCYPIPRHDTVYWYQQGPGQDPQFLISFYEKMQSDKGSIPDRFSAQQFSDYHSELNMSSLELGDSALYFCASSSVQPGRGGEQFFGPGTRLTVL.